This is a list of T cell receptor beta chains from one sample in a study of T cell responses to AZD1222 COVID-19 vaccine. Produced via immunoSEQ multiplex PCR; TCRdb's table is partial and in-frame only. In the table there are some 150,000 clones, 70% to 90% of which are singletons. The sample was peripheral blood, taken 28 days after the second dose of the MenACWY control vaccine. These receptors came from an adult who received the MenACWY meningococcal vaccine as a control. Each CDR3 is given with its conserved first and last residue. Each record gives: V gene, clone size, D gene, J gene, CDR3 DNA, CDR3 protein. The D gene is left open where the match is weak. The size of a clone is reported for some rows only, either as once, few or many, or as a class for expanded clones.

TRBV19	-	-	TRBJ1-4	TGTGCCAGTAGTGGACCCCATGGAACTAATGAAAAACTGTTTTTT	CASSGPHGTNEKLFF
TRBV10-3	-	TRBD1	TRBJ2-3	TGTGCCATCAGTGAACAGGGGATCGGCACAGATACGCAGTATTTT	CAISEQGIGTDTQYF
TRBV10-3	-	TRBD1	TRBJ2-4	TGTGCCATCAGGGGTTCCGGGACAGGGGAGAACATTCAGTACTTC	CAIRGSGTGENIQYF
TRBV18	-	-	TRBJ2-3	TGTGCCAGCTCAAAGATCCGGGACGTTGGCACGGATACGCAGTATTTT	CASSKIRDVGTDTQYF
TRBV13	few	-	TRBJ1-3	TGTGCCAGCAGCTTAGGGCAGGTCCCGGGAAACACCATATATTTT	CASSLGQVPGNTIYF
TRBV5-1	-	-	TRBJ1-1	TGCGCCAGCAGCTTTGGAGGCAGCTTGAACACTGAAGCTTTCTTT	CASSFGGSLNTEAFF
TRBV10-1	-	-	TRBJ1-4	TGCGCCAGCAGTGAGTCTGTGTGGGGCGACGATGAAAAACTGTTTTTT	CASSESVWGDDEKLFF
TRBV6-1	-	-	TRBJ2-5	TGTGCCAGCAGTGAACGGGGGGAGACCCAGTACTTC	CASSERGETQYF
TRBV27	-	-	TRBJ2-2	TGTGCCAGCAGTCCTAAGAGGAACACCGGGGAGCTGTTTTTT	CASSPKRNTGELFF
TRBV29-1	-	TRBD1	TRBJ1-2	TGCAGCGTAATTGGGACAGAGCCTTCCTATGGCTACACCTTC	CSVIGTEPSYGYTF
TRBV21-1	-	-	TRBJ1-2	TGTGCCAGCAGTATTGACAGGGGTGGAGGTAACTATGGCTACACCTTC	CASSIDRGGGNYGYTF
TRBV19	-	-	TRBJ1-2	TGTGCCAGTAGTATCGGTGGGAACTATGGCTACACCTTC	CASSIGGNYGYTF
TRBV5-1	-	-	TRBJ1-2	TGCGCCAGCAGCTTGGGTGGTGGGACATTTGGCTACACCTTC	CASSLGGGTFGYTF
TRBV9	-	-	TRBJ1-1	TGTGCCAGCAGCCCTGCAGGGCGTGGAGGCACTGAAGCTTTCTTT	CASSPAGRGGTEAFF
TRBV7-3	-	TRBD1	TRBJ2-1	TGTGCCAGCAGCTTTCCGGGACAGTACAATGAGCAGTTCTTC	CASSFPGQYNEQFF
TRBV19	-	TRBD1	TRBJ1-5	TGTGCCAGTAGTCGGGACAGGGGATCAACAGGGAGCAATCAGCCCCAGCATTTT	CASSRDRGSTGSNQPQHF
TRBV5-4	-	TRBD1	TRBJ2-1	TGTGCCAGCAGCGAAAAGGACAGGTCTCAGTTCTTC	CASSEKDRSQFF
TRBV5-1	-	-	TRBJ2-5	TGCGCCAGCAGCTTCTCAGGGACCCAAGAGACCCAGTACTTC	CASSFSGTQETQYF
TRBV10-2	-	-	TRBJ1-2	TGCGCCAGCAGTGGGGGGCGCGACTATGGCTACACCTTC	CASSGGRDYGYTF
TRBV19	-	-	TRBJ1-2	TGTGGCTCGGGGCCCAGAGCCTATGGCTACACCTTC	CGSGPRAYGYTF
TRBV7-2	-	-	TRBJ2-3	TGTGCCAGCAGCTGGCCCACTGGCGGAGGAGATACGCAGTATTTT	CASSWPTGGGDTQYF
TRBV18	-	-	TRBJ1-3	TGTGCCAGCTCAGGAGAGGGAAACACCATATATTTT	CASSGEGNTIYF
TRBV5-1	-	-	TRBJ1-5	TGCGCCAGCAGCTCTCAGGTGGGGGCTCAGCCCCAGCATTTT	CASSSQVGAQPQHF
TRBV27	-	TRBD1	TRBJ2-2	TGTGCCAGCAGTTTATCCGGCAGGGGGCGCGGGAACACCGGGGAGCTGTTTTTT	CASSLSGRGRGNTGELFF
TRBV30	-	TRBD1	TRBJ1-4	TGTGCCTGGAGGCCGGGACAGGACTTTAATGAAAAACTGTTTTTT	CAWRPGQDFNEKLFF
TRBV7-6	-	TRBD2	TRBJ2-7	TGTGCCAGCAGCTCTACTCAGACTAGCGGGATATCGTCGGTCGAGCAGTACTTC	CASSSTQTSGISSVEQYF
TRBV5-1	once	-	TRBJ2-1	TGCGCCAGCAGCGAACAACTAGCCAGAGAGAATGAGCAGTTCTTC	CASSEQLARENEQFF
TRBV5-1	-	-	TRBJ1-1	TGCGCCAGCAGCGCGTCCGGGACACCCGCGTCGGACGCTTTCTTT	CASSASGTPASDAFF
TRBV30	-	-	TRBJ1-2	TGTGCCTGGACGCAGGGTAGGAGTGGCTACACCTTC	CAWTQGRSGYTF
TRBV5-1	-	TRBD2	TRBJ2-3	TGCGCCAGCAGCTTATCCCTACTAGCGCGTAGCACAGATACGCAGTATTTT	CASSLSLLARSTDTQYF
TRBV4-3	-	TRBD2	TRBJ2-5	TGCGCCAGCAGCCAAGAGGGGCTGAGCGGGAGAGGTCAAGAGACCCAGTACTTC	CASSQEGLSGRGQETQYF
TRBV6-2/TRBV6-3	-	-	TRBJ1-5	TGTGCCAGCAGTCAAGCAGGGACGCGGAGCAATCAGCCCCAGCATTTT	CASSQAGTRSNQPQHF
TRBV5-4	-	-	TRBJ2-3	TGTGCCAGCAGCTTGAGGACAGCGGACACAGATACGCAGTATTTT	CASSLRTADTDTQYF
TRBV25-1	-	-	TRBJ1-1	TGTGCCAGCAGTTCGGCTGGGAACACTGAAGCTTTCTTT	CASSSAGNTEAFF
TRBV11-2	-	TRBD1	TRBJ1-6	TGTGCCAGCAGCAACCGGGACAGGAACCAACTCTATAATTCACCCCTCCACTTT	CASSNRDRNQLYNSPLHF
TRBV28	-	-	TRBJ1-2	TGTGCCAGCAGTTTCCAGGGTCACTATGGCTACACCTTC	CASSFQGHYGYTF
TRBV5-1	-	-	TRBJ1-6	TGCGCCAGCAGCTTGGTATCATTGGTCGTTCCACCCCTCCACTTT	CASSLVSLVVPPLHF
TRBV6-5	-	-	TRBJ2-1	TGTGCCAGCATCCTGAGGGCGGAGTCTTACAATGAGCAGTTCTTC	CASILRAESYNEQFF
TRBV7-3	-	TRBD2	TRBJ2-7	TGTGCCAGCAGCCGGGGACTAGCGGGAGCCGAGCAGTACTTC	CASSRGLAGAEQYF
TRBV7-9	-	-	TRBJ1-6	TGTGCCAGCAGCTTAAGGCAGGACTCACCCCTCCACTTT	CASSLRQDSPLHF
TRBV4-3	-	-	TRBJ2-5	TGCGCCAGCAGCCCAAAGGGCGGGTCTTACCCAGAGACCCAGTACTTC	CASSPKGGSYPETQYF
TRBV7-2	-	TRBD1	TRBJ2-7	TGTGCCAGCAGAAGGACAGGGCTTTACGAGCAGTACTTC	CASRRTGLYEQYF
TRBV11-2	once	-	TRBJ1-6	TGTGCCAGCAGCCGGGGGCTCAATTCACCCCTCCACTTT	CASSRGLNSPLHF
TRBV5-1	-	-	TRBJ2-2	TGCGCCAGCAGCTTCGGAGGGGGCATGACCGGGGAGCTGTTTTTT	CASSFGGGMTGELFF
TRBV27	once	TRBD2	TRBJ2-1	TGTGCCAGTAGAGAGACTAGCGGGAGGGCCTGGGGAGGCGACGAGCAGTTCTTC	CASRETSGRAWGGDEQFF
TRBV5-1	-	TRBD1	TRBJ1-1	TGCGCCAGCAGCTTCCGACAGGGGGGCACTGAAGCTTTCTTT	CASSFRQGGTEAFF
TRBV6-2/TRBV6-3	-	-	TRBJ1-5	TGTGCCAGCAGTTCCACGAGGAGCCTGGGGGGCAATCAGCCCCAGCATTTT	CASSSTRSLGGNQPQHF
TRBV29-1	-	TRBD2	TRBJ2-7	TGCAGCGTTGATCGCTTGGCGGGAGAGGACGAGCAGTACTTC	CSVDRLAGEDEQYF
TRBV5-5	-	TRBD1	TRBJ2-1	TGTGCCAGCAGCTTTTTAGGGACAGGAATCAGTGAGCAGTTCTTC	CASSFLGTGISEQFF
TRBV11-3	-	-	TRBJ2-6	TGTGCCAGCAGCCAAGGAGGGCCCGGGGCCAACGTCCTGACTTTC	CASSQGGPGANVLTF